The 15 T cell receptor beta chains reported below all come from one sample, sequenced in a study of beta chain features in type 1 diabetes. Study-level findings and limits: Within each of all four CD4+ subsets, Type 1 diabetes patients had TCRB CDR3s that were moderately but significantly shorter.

These receptors are not linked to any known antigen. Every bit of the isolated RNA underwent reverse transcription, so sequencing read expressed TCRB transcripts. Some clones are missing from TCRdb's copy, which holds only in-frame ones; the method was immunoSEQ multiplex PCR. The top ten clones hold about 0.012% of a sample with some 290,000 clones, roughly 25% of them seen once. The sample consisted of naive CD4+ T cells from blood. The receptors originated from a woman between 25 and 40 years old with type 1 diabetes.

This clone was seen a handful of times. V gene TRBV6-6 combines with J gene TRBJ2-1; maybe TRBD1 (6 bases). V gave up 2 bases and J gave up 4 bases, with 12 bases separating them. Looked up from germline, CDR1 is MNHNY and CDR2 is SVGAGI (reference sequence). The CDR3 loop spans 15 amino acids. In DNA, the CDR3 is TGTGCCAGCAGTTACCCGGGACATAGTTACAATGAGCAGTTCTTC. The encoded protein is CASSYPGHSYNEQFF.

J is TRBJ2-1 and V is TRBV7-2; tentatively, D is TRBD2 (6 bases). Germline CDR1 SGHTA, CDR2 FQGNSA. Trimming left V 5 bases short and J 6 bases short, with 14 bases between. This CDR3 comprises 14 residues. The CDR3, as DNA: TGTGCCAGCAGCCCAAGCGGGCAGAGCAATGAGCAGTTCTTC. It is translated as CASSPSGQSNEQFF.

This clone has a handful of counts. The rearrangement joins TRBV7-3 to TRBJ1-2; D is undetermined. Trimming took off 5 bases at V and 2 bases at J, with 9 bases between the two ends. The CDR3 covers 13 residues. Germline lookup yields CDR1 SGHTA and CDR2 FQGTGA. As DNA, the CDR3 is TGTGCCAGCAGCCCTTCACAGAACTATGGCTACACCTTC. Its translation: CASSPSQNYGYTF.

This clone was seen a handful of times. The chain links TRBV13 to TRBJ2-7, with D tentatively TRBD1 (5 bases). The CDR3 runs 14 residues. V gave up 5 bases and J gave up 3 bases, with 14 bases separating them. The germline gives CDR1 PRHDT, CDR2 FYEKMQ (reference sequence). The CDR3 here is CASSTGHSDYEQYF. The CDR3 region has the DNA TGTGCCAGCAGCACTGGACACTCTGACTACGAGCAGTACTTC.

V usage is TRBV11-2 and J usage is TRBJ1-1; 8 positions match TRBD1. CDR1 and CDR2 from the germline V gene are SGHAT and FQNNGV. Trimming at V came to 2 bases and at J to 4 bases, leaving 6 bases not matched to a gene. This CDR3 has 15 residues. The CDR3 DNA sequence: TGTGCCAGCAGCTTAAGATCTACAGGGGGCACTGAAGCTTTCTTT. It encodes CASSLRSTGGTEAFF.

This clone came up a few times. The same CDR3 also results from other DNA sequences found in this sample. The rearrangement joins TRBV30 to TRBJ1-2; no definite D call. Trimming removed 2 bases at V and 7 bases at J, with 8 bases between. The CDR3 extends over 11 amino acids. CDR1 is GTSNPN, CDR2 SVGIG, per germline (reference sequence). The CDR3 DNA reads TGTGCCTGGAGTCAAGGCGGTGGCTACACCTTC. It codes for CAWSQGGGYTF.

The V and J genes are TRBV11-3 and TRBJ2-2; D is uncertain. The V gene's germline CDR1 is SGHNT and CDR2 YENEEA. Trimming shortened V by 1 base and J by 5 bases, and 5 bases separated the two germline ends. This CDR3 contains 13 residues. CDR3 bases: TGTGCCAGCAGCTTAGTCCGGACCGGGGAGCTGTTTTTT. This gives the protein CASSLVRTGELFF.

This clone was observed once. The gene calls are TRBV6-5 and TRBJ2-1; 12 positions match TRBD2. The CDR3 is 13 amino acids. Losses at the gene ends were 5 bases for V and 11 bases for J; bases not matched to a gene: 4. In germline, CDR1 is MNHEY, CDR2 SVGAGI. CDR3 nucleotides: TGTGCCAGCAGTCGGACTAGCGGGGCGAAGCAGTTCTTC. Encoded protein: CASSRTSGAKQFF.

This clone has just a few counts. This chain connects TRBV11-2 to TRBJ2-1; TRBD2 aligns across 10 bases. V dropped 3 bases and J dropped 7; count of bases not matched to a gene: 6. Germline CDR1 SGHAT, CDR2 FQNNGV. The CDR3 totals 15 residues. CDR3 nucleotide sequence: TGTGCCAGCAGCTTTGCTAGCGGGAGTATGAATGAGCAGTTCTTC. This codes for CASSFASGSMNEQFF.

This chain links TRBV5-1 with TRBJ2-5, with TRBD2 matching 10 bases. This CDR3 has 14 residues. Trimming at V came to 4 bases and at J to 4 bases, leaving 4 bases not matched to a gene. Germline CDR1 is SGHRS and CDR2 is YFSETQ. For the CDR3, the DNA is TGCGCCAGCAGCACGATAGCGGGAGGAGAGACCCAGTACTTC. Residues: CASSTIAGGETQYF.

The V call is TRBV30, the J call TRBJ1-1; possibly TRBD1 for D (5 bases). This CDR3 is built from 15 residues. Per germline, CDR1 GTSNPN and CDR2 SVGIG (reference sequence). V lost 3 bases to trimming and J lost 4 bases, with 18 bases between them. The CDR3 loop is CAWRRTSGTPTEAFF. The DNA for the CDR3 is TGTGCCTGGAGGAGAACCTCAGGGACTCCCACTGAAGCTTTCTTT.

The rearrangement joins TRBV18 to TRBJ2-7, with a weak D call TRBD2 (5 bases). The CDR3 covers 14 residues. In germline, CDR1 is KGHSH, CDR2 LQKENI. The V and J ends lost 2 bases and 6 bases respectively, with 14 bases between them. DNA for the CDR3: TGTGCCAGCTCACCAAGACCCGGGGAACCCGAGCAGTACTTC. It translates to CASSPRPGEPEQYF.

The chain links TRBV7-9 to TRBJ1-4; 7 nucleotides match TRBD1. Per germline, CDR1 SEHNR and CDR2 FQNEAQ (reference sequence). The CDR3 runs to 16 residues. V was clipped by 5 bases and J by 8 bases; unmatched bases: 14. The CDR3: CASSPKSGRGNEKLFF. DNA for the CDR3: TGTGCCAGCAGCCCCAAATCGGGCAGGGGGAACGAAAAACTGTTTTTT.

This clone has a handful of counts. Other DNA sequences in the same sample also yield this CDR3. The chain is built from TRBV5-6 and TRBJ1-1; 7 bases are shared with TRBD1. V was pared by 0 bases and J by 5 bases, with 1 base of the junction left unmatched. This CDR3 is built from 13 residues. Germline loops: CDR1 SGHDT, CDR2 YYEEEE. The CDR3 nucleotides are TGTGCCAGCAGCTTGGACAGGGGAACTGAAGCTTTCTTT. Encoded protein: CASSLDRGTEAFF.

J is TRBJ1-1 and V is TRBV29-1, with TRBD1 matching over 7 bases. Germline CDR1 reads SQVTM; CDR2 reads ANQGSEA. The CDR3 is 14 residues long. The V gene end was trimmed by 4 bases and the J gene end by 3 bases; junction bases not matched to a gene: 8. CDR3 amino acids: CSVVVQGSDTEAFF. In DNA form, the CDR3 reads TGCAGCGTTGTCGTACAGGGGAGTGACACTGAAGCTTTCTTT.